This T cell receptor beta chain was sequenced during a study of blood T cells in healthy people across ages. Primed by a sample-barcoded 5' primer and a J-beta primer mix, a second PCR proceeded for about 6 to 11 cycles. One entry per CDR3 protein results from TCRdb running MiXCR on the 5' RACE reads. The data hold approximately 1,000,000 distinct CDR3 sequences, with around two fifths observed a single time. Findings of the study overall: There was a strong correlation between TCR beta diversity and naive T cell percentage.

The CDR3 totals 16 residues. Germline-derived CDR1 and CDR2 are MNHNY and SVGAGI (reference sequence). V shed 2 bases and J shed 4 bases, with 15 bases lying between them. Remarks on this clonotype: Its target is unknown.

The receptor was isolated from a man younger than 35 in good health. Sequencing was done on a sample of blood. V gene TRBV6-6 combines with J gene TRBJ1-5; D is possibly TRBD1 (6 bases). In DNA, the CDR3 is TGTGCCAGCAGTTACGGATTTGGGGGCACGAATCAGCCCCAGCATTTT. Its translation is CASSYGFGGTNQPQHF.